The 20 T cell receptor beta chains presented below share a single source sample, sequenced in a study of T cell changes during pregnancy in multiple sclerosis. Libraries were prepared by immunoSEQ multiplex PCR; TCRdb keeps only in-frame clonotypes and omits some of them. This sample has 90,000 to 120,000 clones, with less than 95% found just once. This specimen consisted of peripheral blood, obtained in the third trimester of pregnancy. These receptors all stem from a female donor in good health, enrolled as a control in a pregnancy study.

In its sample, this clone was seen once. The chain uses TRBV5-8 and TRBJ2-1; D may be TRBD2 (7 bases). CDR3 length: 14 amino acids. Trimming removed 4 bases at V and 8 bases at J, with 16 bases between. Germline CDR1 reads SGHTS; CDR2 reads YDEGEE. The CDR3 nucleotides are TGTGCCAGCAGCGATCGAGGGGGGGCAGATGAGCAGTTCTTC. Encoded protein: CASSDRGGADEQFF. The complete variable domain, with remaining parts taken from reference TRBV5-8 and TRBJ2-1, reads EAGVTQSPTHLIKTRGQQATLRCSPISGHTSVYWYQQALGLGLQFLLWYDEGEERNRGNFPPRFSGRQFPNYSSELNVNALELEDSALYLCASSDRGGADEQFFGPGTRLTVL.

The chain couples TRBV18 to TRBJ1-3, with TRBD1 as a possible D gene (5 bases). Germline CDR1 reads KGHSH; CDR2 reads LQKENI. The CDR3 has 16 amino acids. V lost 6 bases, J lost 0 bases, and 15 bases lay in between. In nucleotides, the CDR3 is TGTGCCAGCTCCGCAAACACAGGTAGCTCTGGAAACACCATATATTTT. This codes for CASSANTGSSGNTIYF.

The chain recombines TRBV5-6 with TRBJ1-2, with 12 bases lining up with TRBD1. CDR3 length equals 14 residues. V gave up 0 bases and J gave up 6 bases; unmatched junction bases: 0. Germline CDR1 and CDR2: SGHDT and YYEEEE. CDR3 sequence: CASSLGDRGHGYTF. For the CDR3, the DNA is TGTGCCAGCAGCTTGGGGGACAGGGGGCATGGCTACACCTTC.

CDR3 nucleotide sequence: TGTGCCAGCAAGGACAAGGAGTATGAAAAACTGTTTTTT. It encodes CASKDKEYEKLFF. The chain combines TRBV19 with TRBJ1-4, with a possible D match to TRBD1 (5 bases). Trimming removed 9 bases at V and 6 bases at J, with 14 bases between. CDR3 length: 13 residues. The germline CDR1 and CDR2 sequences are LNHDA and SQIVND (reference sequence).

This clone was seen only once. V gene TRBV19 combines with J gene TRBJ1-2, with 9 bases aligning to TRBD1. V shed 3 bases, J shed 3 bases, and the junction held 5 bases outside the gene matches. Germline CDR1 is LNHDA and CDR2 is SQIVND (reference sequence). The CDR3 is 15 residues long. In nucleotides, the CDR3 is TGTGCCAGTAGTATCCGGGACAGGGTCGACTATGGCTACACCTTC. Protein sequence: CASSIRDRVDYGYTF.

The chain has TRBV30 and TRBJ1-1; D is uncertain. This CDR3 spans 13 amino acids. V was pared by 5 bases and J by 3 bases, with 13 bases between. Per the germline V gene, CDR1 is GTSNPN and CDR2 is SVGIG (reference sequence). The CDR3 is CAWGRREDTEAFF. CDR3 nucleotides: TGTGCCTGGGGGCGGAGGGAGGACACTGAAGCTTTCTTT.

The rearrangement joins TRBV4-3 to TRBJ2-1, with 15 bases that match TRBD2. CDR1 and CDR2 (germline): LGHNA, YSLEER. Trimming cost V 3 bases and J 10 bases; bases outside gene matches: 4. The length of the CDR3 is 15 residues. CDR3 nucleotides: TGCGCCAGCAGCCAGGGACTAGCGGGGGGATGGGAGCAGTTCTTC. It encodes CASSQGLAGGWEQFF.

A single count supports this clone. This same CDR3 is encoded by further DNA sequences in the sample. The chain uses TRBV9 and TRBJ2-2; TRBD2 matches 16 bases. Germline V CDR1 and CDR2: SGDLS, YYNGEE. V lost 2 bases, J lost 5 bases, and 0 bases stayed unmatched. This CDR3 comprises 16 residues. In nucleotides, the CDR3 is TGTGCCAGCAGCGTGGGACTAGCGGGGGGGACCGGGGAGCTGTTTTTT. Residues: CASSVGLAGGTGELFF.

A remark on this clone: The junction differs from germline at one of its ends, possibly a read error. The chain recombines TRBV11-2 with TRBJ2-5, with 7 bases that match TRBD1. CDR1 is SGHAT and CDR2 is FQNNGV in the germline V gene. The CDR3 runs to 14 residues. In DNA, the CDR3 is TGTGCCAGCACCTTATGGACAGGCCAAGAGACCCAGTACTTC. Its protein is CASTLWTGQETQYF.

The genes are TRBV4-3 and TRBJ2-2; no reliable D call. Germline V lookup: CDR1 LGHNA, CDR2 YSLEER. This CDR3 is 16 amino acids long. V lost 2 bases and J lost 4, with 14 bases in between. CDR3 DNA: TGCGCCAGCAGCCAATCCGCCAGGAACCCCACCGGGGAGCTGTTTTTT. Amino acid sequence: CASSQSARNPTGELFF.

The V call is TRBV29-1, the J call TRBJ1-1; TRBD1 agrees at 8 bases. The CDR3 totals 19 residues. With 7 bases clipped from V and 0 bases from J, the junction kept 22 bases outside the gene matches. From germline, CDR1 is SQVTM and CDR2 ANQGSEA. The CDR3 DNA reads as TGCAGCGGCGAGGACAGGGTCCTGCTCTCGGACCGAATGAACACTGAAGCTTTCTTT. It translates to CSGEDRVLLSDRMNTEAFF.

The chain recombines TRBV2 with TRBJ1-1, with D perhaps matching TRBD1 (5 bases). Per germline, CDR1 SNHLY and CDR2 FYNNEI. V dropped 2 bases and J dropped 7 bases, with 5 bases sitting between them. The CDR3 length is 11 residues. In DNA form, the CDR3 reads TGTGCCAGCAGTGAACAGGGTGAAGCTTTCTTT. Translation: CASSEQGEAFF.

The chain couples TRBV12-5 to TRBJ1-1, with TRBD1 identical over 9 bases. The germline CDR1 and CDR2 sequences are LGHNT and FRNRAP. The CDR3 runs to 15 residues. V shed 1 base and J 4 bases; nucleotides not matched to a gene: 4. Here the CDR3 reads CASGLGTGGGTEAFF. The CDR3 DNA reads TGTGCTAGTGGTTTGGGAACAGGGGGCGGCACTGAAGCTTTCTTT. Drawing the rest from reference TRBV12-5 and TRBJ1-1, the complete variable domain is DARVTQTPRHKVTEMGQEVTMRCQPILGHNTVFWYRQTMMQGLELLAYFRNRAPLDDSGMPKDRFSAEMPDATLATLKIQPSEPRDSAVYFCASGLGTGGGTEAFFGQGTRLTVV.

The chain has TRBV6-5 and TRBJ1-1, with D tentatively TRBD1 (5 bases). Trimming cost V 1 base and J 10 bases, with 16 bases left between them. CDR3 length equals 14 residues. Germline loops: CDR1 MNHEY, CDR2 SVGAGI. The CDR3 spells CASSYLQVTLPAFF. DNA for the CDR3: TGTGCCAGCAGTTACTTACAGGTCACGCTCCCAGCTTTCTTT.

This sequence joins TRBV9 and TRBJ2-2; the match to TRBD1 covers 12 bases. Germline V CDR1 and CDR2: SGDLS, YYNGEE. V lost 3 bases, J lost 4 bases, and 4 bases stayed unmatched. CDR3 length: 16 residues. The CDR3 region is CASSEGQGASTGELFF. The CDR3 region has the DNA TGTGCCAGCAGCGAGGGACAGGGGGCGAGCACCGGGGAGCTGTTTTTT.

This clone was detected only once. The chain employs TRBV21-1 and TRBJ1-3; the table's D call, TRBD1, has no DNA check behind it. TRBV21-1 is termed a pseudogene. This CDR3 comprises 17 residues. For the CDR3, the DNA is TGTGCCAGCAGCAAACGGGGACAGGGGGCGGCTGGAAACACCATATATTTT. The encoded protein is CASSKRGQGAAGNTIYF.

The chain has TRBV4-1 and TRBJ1-2; D gene unclear. The CDR3 loop spans 14 amino acids. Germline V CDR1 and CDR2: MGHRA, YSYEKL. V was clipped by 0 bases and J by 10 bases, with 15 bases between them. The CDR3 loop is CASSQEEGRDVYTF. For the CDR3, the DNA is TGCGCCAGCAGCCAAGAGGAGGGAAGAGATGTCTACACCTTC.

There are a few counts of this clone. The chain has TRBV9 and TRBJ2-1; 10 bases agree with TRBD2. Germline V lookup: CDR1 SGDLS, CDR2 YYNGEE. The CDR3 runs to 15 residues. The V gene end was trimmed by 2 bases and the J gene end by 9 bases; junction bases not matched to a gene: 8. The chain's CDR3 is CASSVPSGGEGEQFF. DNA for the CDR3: TGTGCCAGCAGCGTCCCTAGCGGGGGAGAAGGTGAGCAGTTCTTC.

V and J are TRBV30 and TRBJ2-1; TRBD1 agrees at 7 bases. This CDR3 is built from 15 residues. V was pared by 1 base and J by 8 bases, with 11 bases of the junction left unmatched. In germline, CDR1 is GTSNPN, CDR2 SVGIG (reference sequence). CDR3 loop: CAWSEGPRQGDEQFF. DNA for the CDR3: TGTGCCTGGAGTGAAGGGCCGAGACAGGGCGATGAGCAGTTCTTC. Supplemented by reference TRBV30 and TRBJ2-1, the full variable domain reads SQTIHQWPATLVQPVGSPLSLECTVEGTSNPNLYWYRQAAGRGLQLLFYSVGIGQISSEVPQNLSASRPQDRQFILSSKKLLLSDSGFYLCAWSEGPRQGDEQFFGPGTRLTVL.

The gene calls are TRBV7-9 and TRBJ2-3; 7 positions agree with TRBD1. The germline V gene has CDR1 SEHNR and CDR2 FQNEAQ (reference sequence). After removal of 6 bases from V and 0 bases from J, the junction contained 9 bases not matched to a gene. The CDR3 runs 16 residues. This chain's CDR3 is CASRPSQGKSTDTQYF. CDR3 DNA sequence: TGTGCCAGCAGGCCTTCACAGGGGAAGAGCACAGATACGCAGTATTTT.